This entry features one T cell receptor (beta chain) sequence. Adult donors, all healthy and HIV-negative, had no recent acute infections or vaccinations. Donors comprised only Caucasian adults living in Nashville, Tennessee. These data are taken from a study of shared clonotypes between healthy human individuals. The authors split each subset's genomic DNA evenly across several immunoSEQ plates. Here immunoSEQ multiplex PCR was the method, and the copy in TCRdb shows in-frame clones only, minus some. The sample yields some 1,400,000 clones, roughly 96% seen once. Germline lookup yields CDR1 SQVTM and CDR2 ANQGSEA. V lost 5 bases, J lost 1 base, and 4 bases stayed unmatched. This CDR3 is built from 13 residues.

V usage is TRBV29-1 and J usage is TRBJ2-7; 8 bases align to TRBD1. The specimen was naive CD4+ T cells sorted from blood. Regarding subset: CD45RA+ positively selected. This TCR came from a young man in good health. CDR3 nucleotide sequence: TGCAGCGTTTTACGGACAGGGTCCTACGAGCAGTACTTC. Translating it yields CSVLRTGSYEQYF.